Listed here is a single TCR beta chain. Its antigen target is currently unknown. No much larger clone exists at a distance of one base, and base qualities are not known. Healthy HIV-negative adults with no recently reported acute infections or vaccinations were included as donors. Every donor was a Caucasian adult residing in Nashville, Tennessee, USA. CD4+ T cells were enriched by magnetic negative selection, after which naive cells were positively selected on CD45RA and the negative fraction was taken as the memory subset. Blood was collected by leukapheresis, and PBMCs were isolated by Ficoll-Histopaque density gradient centrifugation and then cryopreserved in liquid nitrogen vapor phase. Purity and quantity of every magnetically sorted T cell population were checked by analytical flow cytometry. Genomic DNA was isolated from each sorted fraction and quantified by UV absorbance on a Nanodrop 2000c.

The entry originates in a study of shared clonotypes between healthy human individuals (dated by TCRdb to 2020 to 2022). Broadly, across the study: The cohort included a few men and a couple of women between 18 and 49 years of age. For each donor, three plates each were used for CD4 naive and CD4 memory, two plates were used for CD8 naive, and one plate was used for CD8 memory. To estimate repertoire size and how much clonotype sharing occurs between individuals, the study deeply sequenced the blood TCR repertoires of about five healthy adults. To increase sequencing depth and limit assay-specific biases, TCR repertoire library preparation and sequencing were carried out by different laboratories using diverse techniques. Per donor, leukapheresis produced somewhere between about 0.94 and 9.5 billion PBMCs.

TCR CDR3 regions were amplified from genomic DNA by multiplex PCR using the deep immunoSEQ assay. Extracted genomic DNA from each cell subset was distributed evenly across all wells of several immunoSEQ 96-well plates, and each plate was treated as a replicate. For sorted subsets, each replicate PCR was loaded with around 200 ng genomic DNA, equivalent to roughly 30,000 T cell genomes. Purified libraries were quantified with a Qubit 3.0 fluorometer, sized on a Bioanalyzer 2100, and re-quantified with the KAPA Library Quantification kit. A separate single-read 150-cycle Illumina NextSeq 550 flow cell was used to sequence each immunoSEQ 96-well plate. Regarding the original processing steps: The immunoSEQ output contained only junctional sequences without quality scores, so filtering could not match that applied to full-length reads. Sequences were annotated with PyIR, a Python wrapper for IgBLAST v1.9, using IMGT germline references to assign V/J genes and CDR3. Reads were removed for weak V/J assignments (E-value above 1e-6), missing CDR3, stop codons, out-of-frame junctions, or ambiguous translated residues. V3J clonotypes were defined as sequences sharing an identical inferred V gene, J gene, and CDR3 amino acid sequence. The percentage overlap between two repertoires was calculated by dividing the number of shared unique clonotypes by the size of the smaller repertoire. RTK rarefaction, the Chao1 estimator, and Recon v2.1 estimates of unobserved clonotypes were used to assess repertoire richness. Generation probabilities for all TCRbeta clonotypes obtained by the gDNA method from a handful of donors were computed using OLGA. Held by TCRdb, this immuneACCESS table contains in-frame sequences only and omits some clones. Under half of the omission traces to an unresolved V gene where checked; the cause of the rest is unknown. V, J and clone size are those of that table, while D and trimming were read from the DNA. Here the sample has 2 million to 3 million clones; roughly 93% occur a single time. The ten largest clones represent 0.36% of the sample.

Here is what the overall study found, with its caveats: The small number of donors limited the genetic and exposure-history diversity represented. Naive subsets generally had larger estimated clonotype richness than memory subsets did. Clonotypes shared by all four sorted-subset donors showed higher generation probabilities than non-shared clonotypes. Sharing across a handful of donors was observed for approximately 4.6% of naive CD4, over 3% of naive CD8, 2% to 2.5% of memory CD4, and about 0.38% of memory CD8 clonotypes. Sampling was restricted to blood, and TCR repertoires in tissues likely differ from the TCR repertoires found in blood. Pairwise subsampling led to the expectation that sequencing depth would affect the degree of clonotype sharing among donors. Rarefaction of sorted-subset datasets indicated incomplete sequencing despite the large sequencing depth.

The CDR3 runs 15 amino acids, cysteine and phenylalanine included. Only the CDR3 DNA stays, 45 bases, in frame from base 1. Deletion took 3 bases off V and 6 bases off J, with a span of 14 bases between the germline ends. As encoded in the germline V gene, CDR1 is MDHEN while CDR2 is SYDVKM. Input material: naive CD4+ T cells from PBMCs. This specimen's cell subset or site label, per the study, means: CD45RA+ positively selected. The TCR originated in a man aged 18 to 35 in good health. Some clones in this sample may be carry-over from other donors' samples. The chain couples TRBV28 to TRBJ2-2, and TRBD2 may be the D gene, going by 6 matching bases. Read as DNA, the sequence is TGTGCCAGCAGTTTCCCCGGGACTTCGTCCGGGGAGCTGTTTTTT. Its product reads: CASSFPGTSSGELFF.